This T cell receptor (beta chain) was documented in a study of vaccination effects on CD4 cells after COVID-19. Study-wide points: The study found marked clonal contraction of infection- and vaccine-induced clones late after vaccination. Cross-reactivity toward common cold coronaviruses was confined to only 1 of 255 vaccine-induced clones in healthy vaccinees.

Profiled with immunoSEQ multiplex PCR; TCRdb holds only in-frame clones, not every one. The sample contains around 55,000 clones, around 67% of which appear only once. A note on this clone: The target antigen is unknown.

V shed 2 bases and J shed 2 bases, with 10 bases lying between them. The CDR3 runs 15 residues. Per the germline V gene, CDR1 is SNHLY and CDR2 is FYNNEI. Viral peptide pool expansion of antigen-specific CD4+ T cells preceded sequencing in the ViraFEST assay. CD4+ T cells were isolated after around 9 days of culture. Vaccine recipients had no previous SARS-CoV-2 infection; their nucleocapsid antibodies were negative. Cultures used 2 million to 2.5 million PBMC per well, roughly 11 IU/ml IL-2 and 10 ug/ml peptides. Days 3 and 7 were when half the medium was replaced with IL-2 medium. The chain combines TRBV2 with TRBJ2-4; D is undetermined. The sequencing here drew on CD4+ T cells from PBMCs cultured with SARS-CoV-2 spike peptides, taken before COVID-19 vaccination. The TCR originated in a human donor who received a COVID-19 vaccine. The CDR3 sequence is CASSEKGPTKNIQYF. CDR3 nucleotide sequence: TGTGCCAGCAGTGAAAAGGGCCCCACCAAAAACATTCAGTACTTC.